The 27 T cell receptor beta chains in this list originate from one sample, sequenced in a study of blood T cells in healthy people across ages. PCR was performed a second time for about 7 to 11 cycles using a sample-barcoded 5' primer and a J-beta primer mix. One entry per CDR3 protein, called by TCRdb with MiXCR from the 5' RACE reads. The sample shows about 1 million distinct CDR3 sequences, 35% to 55% of them seen only once. Input material: blood. These receptors were obtained from a woman aged 60-75 years in good health.

Only a few counts were recorded for this clonotype. The chain employs TRBV20-1 and TRBJ2-5, with 7 bases matching TRBD2. This CDR3 comprises 13 residues. CDR1 and CDR2 (germline): DFQATT, SNEGSKA (reference sequence). CDR3 coding DNA: TGCAGCGAGGGTAGCGGGCTTACGGAGACCCAGTACTTC. Its translation: CSEGSGLTETQYF.

This rearrangement joins TRBV10-3 to TRBJ1-6; no clear D gene. Trimming stripped 5 bases from V and 0 bases from J, with 5 bases between. The CDR3 sequence is 14 residues long. Germline CDR1 and CDR2: ENHRY and SYGVKD. The DNA of the CDR3 is TGTGCCATCAGTACCTTCTCCTATAATTCACCCCTCCACTTT. This encodes CAISTFSYNSPLHF.

The sample holds a few counts of this clonotype. The J gene is TRBJ2-3, the V gene TRBV11-2; D is unresolved. Germline lookup yields CDR1 SGHAT and CDR2 FQNNGV. The CDR3 loop spans 15 amino acids. Trimming took 2 bases from V and 3 from J, leaving 12 bases between them. The CDR3 region is CASSLLGLGTDTQYF. In DNA form, the CDR3 reads TGTGCCAGCAGCTTATTAGGTCTGGGGACAGATACGCAGTATTTT.

The chain has TRBV29-1 and TRBJ2-7; D is possibly TRBD2 (6 bases). Trimming pared 1 base from V and 2 bases from J, leaving 12 bases between. The CDR3 extends over 14 amino acids. Germline CDR1 and CDR2: SQVTM and ANQGSEA. CDR3 nucleotide sequence: TGCAGCGTTGAAGTGAGGCGGGATCCCTACGAGCAGTACTTC. It yields the protein CSVEVRRDPYEQYF.

This chain joins TRBV20-1 and TRBJ2-3, with TRBD2 matching 11 bases. The CDR3 runs 15 residues. V trimming: 3 bases; J trimming: 6 bases; junction bases outside the gene matches: 8. The germline gives CDR1 DFQATT, CDR2 SNEGSKA (reference sequence). The DNA of the CDR3 is TGCAGTGCTAGGGTGACTAGCGGGAACTTGGATACGCAGTATTTT. Translated, it gives CSARVTSGNLDTQYF.

The sample holds a few counts of this clonotype. This sequence joins TRBV20-1 and TRBJ2-3; D remains ambiguous. The V and J ends lost 0 bases and 3 bases respectively, with 13 bases between them. CDR3 length: 15 amino acids. The germline V gene has CDR1 DFQATT and CDR2 SNEGSKA (reference sequence). The chain's CDR3 is CSARDPALVTDTQYF. The CDR3 DNA reads as TGCAGTGCTAGAGATCCCGCCTTAGTGACAGATACGCAGTATTTT.

The rearrangement uses TRBV11-2 and TRBJ2-1; D is perhaps TRBD1 (5 bases). The CDR3 loop spans 15 amino acids. V lost 6 bases and J 6 bases, leaving 18 bases between the germline ends. Germline V lookup: CDR1 SGHAT, CDR2 FQNNGV. CDR3 sequence: CASSGARSIGNEQFF. The CDR3 bases are TGTGCCAGCAGTGGGGCGCGATCGATCGGCAATGAGCAGTTCTTC.

The chain joins TRBV7-9 to TRBJ2-1; possible D gene TRBD2, 5 bases. Germline values: CDR1 SEHNR, CDR2 FQNEAQ (reference sequence). CDR3 length: 14 residues. Deletions cut 5 bases from V and 6 bases from J, with 14 bases between. CDR3 region: CASSPWTSANEQFF. The DNA for the CDR3 is TGTGCCAGCAGCCCATGGACTTCAGCCAATGAGCAGTTCTTC.

The table lists this clonotype with a few counts. This sequence joins TRBV20-1 and TRBJ2-7; 7 nucleotides agree with TRBD2. This CDR3 has 15 residues. The junction had 9 bases not matched to a gene; V was cut back by 0 bases and J by 4 bases. Germline values: CDR1 DFQATT, CDR2 SNEGSKA (reference sequence). Written as DNA, the CDR3 is TGCAGTGCTAGAGATCCCCTAGCGGAGACTTACGAGCAGTACTTC. Protein: CSARDPLAETYEQYF.

In this sample, this clonotype turned up a few times. The chain joins TRBV14 to TRBJ2-5; tentative D call: TRBD1 (6 bases). Trimming stripped 3 bases from V and 4 bases from J, with 12 bases between. The germline gives CDR1 SGHDN, CDR2 FVKESK. The CDR3 has 14 residues. The CDR3 coding sequence is TGTGCCAGCAGCCAGATTACAGGGCGAGAGACCCAGTACTTC. Translation: CASSQITGRETQYF.

The rearrangement joins TRBV6-5 to TRBJ2-3, with D perhaps assigned TRBD1 or TRBD2 (5 bases each). Germline V CDR1 and CDR2: MNHEY, SVGAGI. The V end lost 2 bases, the J end lost 3 bases, and 15 bases lay between the germline ends. There are 16 residues in the CDR3. The CDR3: CASSYTGTTGTDTQYF. CDR3 coding DNA: TGTGCCAGCAGTTACACCGGGACCACGGGGACAGATACGCAGTATTTT.

This clonotype has only a few counts. This rearrangement joins TRBV4-1 to TRBJ2-7, with 7 bases fitting TRBD2. There are 16 residues in the CDR3. Germline V gene data show CDR1 as MGHRA and CDR2 as YSYEKL. The V segment lost 0 bases and the J segment 2 bases; nucleotides outside the gene matches: 7. The DNA of the CDR3 is TGCGCCAGCAGCCAAGAGCTAGCTAGCGGAACCTACGAGCAGTACTTC. This translates into CASSQELASGTYEQYF.

This clonotype is a singleton in its sample. This chain joins TRBV2 and TRBJ2-1, with a weak D call TRBD2 (5 bases). The CDR3 contains 15 residues. Germline V gene data show CDR1 as SNHLY and CDR2 as FYNNEI. The V gene lost 9 bases and the J gene lost 1 base, with 16 bases spanning the gap. CDR3 DNA: TGTGCCAGTATAGGGCCGAGAGGGTCCTACAATGAGCAGTTCTTC. This codes for CASIGPRGSYNEQFF.

Turning to this clonotype: Because the CDR3 is missing its conserved closing phenylalanine or tryptophan, this is likely a read error. V is TRBV7-3 and J is TRBJ2-1; the match to TRBD1 covers 9 bases. The V and J ends lost 2 bases and 12 bases, in that order; junction bases with no gene match: 8. Germline V gives CDR1 SGHTA, CDR2 FQGTGA. There are 14 residues in the CDR3. The CDR3 sequence: CASSLGTGSDGQFS. The CDR3 nucleotides are TGTGCCAGCAGCTTAGGGACAGGGAGTGATGGGCAGTTCTCC.

The rearrangement uses TRBV15 and TRBJ2-7; 9 bases are shared with TRBD2. The length of the CDR3 is 15 residues. V shed 8 bases, J shed 6 bases, and the junction held 14 bases outside the gene matches. The germline V gene encodes CDR1 LNHNV and CDR2 YYDKDF (reference sequence). The CDR3 here is CATQGISGSHSEQYF. CDR3 nucleotides: TGTGCCACCCAGGGCATTAGCGGGAGTCACTCCGAGCAGTACTTC.

The V gene is TRBV5-6, the J gene TRBJ2-4; 11 nucleotides agree with TRBD2. CDR1 and CDR2 from the germline V gene are SGHDT and YYEEEE. The CDR3 is 16 residues long. J lost 6 bases, V lost 4 bases, and 9 bases had no gene match. The CDR3 protein is CASSHTTSGIRNIQYF. The CDR3 DNA reads TGTGCCAGCAGCCATACGACTAGCGGGATAAGAAACATTCAGTACTTC.

V and J are TRBV10-1 and TRBJ1-1; D perhaps matches TRBD1 (6 bases). The CDR3 covers 13 residues. The germline V gene has CDR1 WNHNN and CDR2 SYGVQD (reference sequence). V lost 4 bases and J 5 bases, leaving 11 bases between the germline ends. The CDR3 protein is CASSARGLTEAFF. CDR3 in DNA: TGCGCCAGCAGTGCCAGGGGATTGACTGAAGCTTTCTTT.

The V call is TRBV10-3, the J call TRBJ1-1, with 9 positions matching TRBD1. The CDR3 is 14 amino acids. J lost 6 bases, V lost 2 bases, and 4 bases had no gene match. Germline V gene sequence: CDR1 ENHRY, CDR2 SYGVKD. The CDR3 reads CAISETGQGAEAFF. In DNA form, the CDR3 reads TGTGCCATCAGTGAGACGGGACAGGGCGCTGAAGCTTTCTTT.

Worth noting for this clonotype: The junction does not match germline at one end; this may be a read error. The V call is TRBV6-1, the J call TRBJ2-2, with 10 bases that match TRBD2. The CDR3 spans 15 residues. Germline V gene data show CDR1 as MNHNS and CDR2 as SASEGT. This CDR3 is CAGRVAGGNTGELFF. The DNA of the CDR3 is TGTGCCGGCAGGGTAGCGGGAGGAAACACCGGGGAGCTGTTTTTT.

This clonotype was counted only a few times. The chain has TRBV4-1 and TRBJ1-1; D gene unclear. The V gene lost 0 bases and the J gene lost 1 base, with 9 bases spanning the gap. Germline loops: CDR1 MGHRA, CDR2 YSYEKL. The CDR3 totals 15 residues. For the CDR3, the DNA is TGCGCCAGCAGCCAAGATCTTAGACCGAACACTGAAGCTTTCTTT. Translated: CASSQDLRPNTEAFF.

The gene calls are TRBV6-6 and TRBJ2-1, with 12 nucleotides matching TRBD2. The V and J ends lost 7 bases and 7 bases, in that order; junction bases with no gene match: 8. The CDR3 is made up of 15 amino acids. Germline V gene data show CDR1 as MNHNY and CDR2 as SVGAGI (reference sequence). The CDR3 loop is CASIHGLAGGNEQFF. The CDR3 DNA reads TGTGCCAGCATCCACGGGCTAGCGGGAGGGAATGAGCAGTTCTTC.

The chain recombines TRBV5-4 with TRBJ1-2; no firm D call. The CDR3 consists of 14 residues. Germline lookup yields CDR1 SGHNT and CDR2 YYREEE (reference sequence). V lost 3 bases, J lost 8 bases, and 17 bases lay in between. The DNA for the CDR3 is TGTGCCAGCAGCTCGGCGGCTAACACGAGGGGCTACACCTTC. This translates into CASSSAANTRGYTF.

The chain links TRBV28 to TRBJ2-1, with D maybe TRBD2 (6 bases). TRBJ2-7 matches the DNA end more closely, so the J call is doubtful. Germline-derived CDR1 and CDR2 are MDHEN and SYDVKM. This CDR3 region has 22 residues. DNA of the CDR3: TGTGCCAGCAGTCGCCCCCCGACACGGGGGAATCATCCGCCGAGCTCCTACAATGAGCAGTACTTC. It translates to CASSRPPTRGNHPPSSYNEQYF.

This chain links TRBV12-3 or TRBV12-4 with TRBJ2-3, with a tentative D call TRBD2 (5 bases). V gave up 5 bases and J gave up 1 base, with 16 bases separating them. This CDR3 has 16 amino acids. The CDR3 protein is CASSPRSQRGTDTQYF. The DNA of the CDR3 is TGTGCCAGCAGTCCCCGTTCCCAGAGGGGCACAGATACGCAGTATTTT.

The gene calls are TRBV20-1 and TRBJ1-2; no reliable D call. CDR1 is DFQATT, CDR2 SNEGSKA, per germline (reference sequence). The CDR3 totals 13 residues. Trimming left V 1 base short and J 2 bases short, with 8 bases between. CDR3 DNA sequence: TGCAGTGCTAGAGTACCCAGAAACTATGGCTACACCTTC. Encoded protein: CSARVPRNYGYTF.

The chain combines TRBV3-1 with TRBJ1-2; tentative D call: TRBD1 (6 bases). Germline V gene sequence: CDR1 LGHDT, CDR2 YNNKEL (reference sequence). The CDR3 contains 15 residues. Deletions cut 4 bases from V and 2 bases from J, with 14 bases between. In DNA, the CDR3 is TGTGCCAGCAGCCTCATGGGACAAGCGAACTATGGCTACACCTTC. Protein product: CASSLMGQANYGYTF.

This clonotype showed up just a few times. The rearrangement joins TRBV29-1 to TRBJ2-7; the D gene is possibly TRBD1 (6 bases). The V end lost 5 bases, the J end lost 2 bases, and 10 bases lay between the germline ends. Germline-derived CDR1 and CDR2 are SQVTM and ANQGSEA. The CDR3 is 12 amino acids. The CDR3 here is CSVSTGPYEQYF. The CDR3 DNA reads as TGCAGCGTTTCGACAGGCCCCTACGAGCAGTACTTC.